This entry concerns a single TCR beta chain. Method: immunoSEQ multiplex PCR; TCRdb's copy keeps in-frame clones and lacks some. The repertoire holds 100,000 or so clones, around four fifths seen once, with roughly 13% in the top ten. The sample comes from a study of blood T cell repertoires in COVID-19. Germline lookup yields CDR1 MGHRA and CDR2 YSYEKL. With 1 base clipped from V and 9 bases from J, the junction kept 5 bases outside the gene matches. CDR3 length: 16 residues. This chain joins TRBV4-1 and TRBJ2-1; 14 bases fit TRBD2. The sample consisted of peripheral blood. The source of this sequence is a man in his fifties with active or convalescent COVID-19. CDR3 sequence (DNA): TGCGCCAGCAGCCAAGTTAAGACTAGCGGGAGGGGTGAGCAGTTCTTC. This encodes CASSQVKTSGRGEQFF.